The next 14 T cell receptor beta chains were all read from a single sample in a study of tumor-infiltrating lymphocytes in primary liver carcinoma. Co-extracted RNA and DNA came from approximately 20-30 mg of unsorted bulk tissue. Reverse transcription of about 0.5 ug total RNA with a constant-region primer produced TCR beta cDNA. Libraries for TCR beta were built through three nested multiplex PCR rounds, which together made up a slightly modified ARM-PCR procedure. The opening two PCR rounds, around 9 cycles each, paired TRBV1-TRBV30 forward primers with a C-beta reverse primer. TCRdb redid the calling of the multiplex PCR reads with MiXCR, one entry per CDR3 protein. The sample lists approximately 73,000 distinct CDR3 sequences, roughly two thirds seen once, with about an eighth in the top ten. Sequences were obtained from liver tumor tissue from sampling region 4. The sample's subset: tumor region T4, right-lateral pole. The origin of the receptors is a woman aged 60 to 75 with primary liver carcinoma and hepatitis B virus infection.

This clonotype is judged medium-sized (0.01 to 0.1%). This chain links TRBV11-2 with TRBJ2-7; TRBD2 is a possible D gene (5 bases). V was trimmed by 4 bases and J by 2 bases, leaving 15 bases between them. CDR3 length: 15 residues. Germline CDR1 reads SGHAT; CDR2 reads FQNNGV. The CDR3 region is CASSSPSGLPYEQYF. The CDR3 DNA follows: TGTGCCAGCAGCTCGCCAAGCGGACTTCCCTACGAGCAGTACTTC.

A word on this clonotype: One end of the junction varies from germline; a read error may be responsible. For the CDR3, the DNA is TGTGCCAGCAGCTTAGGACTAGCTCAAACCTCCTACGAGCAATACTTC. Its protein is CASSLGLAQTSYEQYF. The chain employs TRBV11-2 and TRBJ2-7, with TRBD2 matching over 7 bases. The CDR3 contains 16 residues. The germline V gene encodes CDR1 SGHAT and CDR2 FQNNGV.

This clonotype was seen at least ten times. No conserved phenylalanine or tryptophan ends this CDR3, so it is likely a read error. The rearrangement links TRBV6-2 or TRBV6-3 to TRBJ1-5; the D is unclear. The germline V and J ends were trimmed by 0 bases and 1 base, with 7 bases remaining between them. This CDR3 has 15 residues. Per the germline V gene, CDR1 is MNHEY and CDR2 is SVGEGT. The CDR3, as DNA: TGTGCCAGCAGTTACTCGCGCGGCAGCAATCAGCCCCAGCATCTT. This gives the protein CASSYSRGSNQPQHL.

Regarding this clonotype: Since no conserved phenylalanine or tryptophan closes the CDR3, a read error is the likely cause. V and J are TRBV28 and TRBJ1-2; tentative D call: TRBD1 (5 bases). Germline CDR1 reads MDHEN; CDR2 reads SYDVKM. V was shortened by 6 bases and J by 2 bases, with 13 bases between the two germline ends. CDR3 length equals 14 residues. CDR3 loop: CASRTCGGNYGYTS. CDR3 in DNA: TGTGCCAGCAGGACATGTGGGGGAAACTATGGCTACACCTCC.

As for this clonotype: A junction boundary mismatches the germline segment, possibly from a read error. This chain connects TRBV11-1 to TRBJ2-7, with D perhaps TRBD2 (6 bases). The CDR3 sequence is 15 residues long. Germline-derived CDR1 and CDR2 are SGHAT and FQDESV (reference sequence). This CDR3 is CASRWGGMRTYEQYF. CDR3 in DNA: TGTGCCAGCCGCTGGGGCGGGATGAGGACCTACGAGCAATACTTC. Full variable domain (outside the CDR3, taken from reference TRBV11-1 and TRBJ2-7): EAEVAQSPRYKITEKSQAVAFWCDPISGHATLYWYRQILGQGPELLVQFQDESVVDDSQLPKDRFSAERLKGVDSTLKIQPAELGDSAMYLCASRWGGMRTYEQYFGPGTRLTVT.

This clonotype was counted once. A much larger clone differs by one base, so this may be a read error. The genes are TRBV12-3 or TRBV12-4 and TRBJ2-3; 11 bases are shared with TRBD2. The V segment lost 6 bases and the J segment 4 bases; nucleotides outside the gene matches: 24. This CDR3 is 21 amino acids long. The CDR3 sequence: CASRPHTDLAGGPFNSDTQYF. In DNA form, the CDR3 reads TGTGCCAGCAGGCCTCACACAGATTTAGCGGGAGGGCCCTTTAATTCAGATACGCAGTATTTT.

The chain couples TRBV9 to TRBJ2-1; 12 bases agree with TRBD2. J gave up 6 bases and V 4 bases, and 5 bases lay outside the gene matches. The germline V gene encodes CDR1 SGDLS and CDR2 YYNGEE. This CDR3 has 15 residues. The CDR3 bases are TGTGCCAGCAGCCCGGGGACTAGCGGGCTCAATGAGCAGTTCTTC. Amino acids: CASSPGTSGLNEQFF.

This clonotype was observed a few times. A read error is possible here, since a much larger clone lies one base away. Given the absence of the conserved phenylalanine or tryptophan at the CDR3 end, a read error is likely. The chain has TRBV28 and TRBJ2-2; a weak D match, TRBD1 (6 bases). The germline V and J ends were trimmed by 6 bases and 5 bases, with 10 bases remaining between them. The CDR3 loop spans 13 amino acids. Germline CDR1 reads MDHEN; CDR2 reads SYDVKM. The CDR3, as DNA: TGTGCCAGCAGAAACAGGGATACCGGGGAGCTGTTTATT. Protein sequence: CASRNRDTGELFI.

The genes are TRBV10-3 and TRBJ1-1; TRBD1 matches 7 bases. The germline V gene has CDR1 ENHRY and CDR2 SYGVKD. This CDR3 region has 15 residues. J was trimmed by 0 bases and V by 7 bases; bases with no gene match: 8. The CDR3 coding sequence is TGTGCCATCACGAATGGGACAGCTATGAACACTGAAGCTTTCTTT. Amino acids: CAITNGTAMNTEAFF.

Regarding this clonotype: The germline gene is not matched at one end of the junction; a read error may be the cause. The chain has TRBV7-8 and TRBJ2-7; D gene ambiguous. The CDR3 has 13 amino acids. Per germline, CDR1 SGHVS and CDR2 FQNEAQ. The CDR3, as DNA: TGTGCCAACAGCTTAGTCGACGTCGATGAGCAGTACTTC. It is translated as CANSLVDVDEQYF.

The rearrangement uses TRBV12-3 or TRBV12-4 and TRBJ1-6; 9 nucleotides align to TRBD1. Trimming took 11 bases from V and 9 from J; bases not matched to a gene: 11. The CDR3 contains 14 residues. The CDR3 spells CACSRGTGTSPLHF. The DNA for the CDR3 is TGTGCCTGTAGTAGGGGGACAGGGACTTCACCCCTCCACTTT.

In the case of this clonotype: The junction and the germline gene differ at one end; a read error may be behind it. In nucleotides, the CDR3 is TGCAGCGTCTGTAGCGGGAGTTCGGTACGGACAGGTACGCAGTATTTT. Translation gives CSVCSGSSVRTGTQYF. The J gene is TRBJ2-3, the V gene TRBV29-1; TRBD2 matches at 9 bases. The CDR3 is made up of 16 amino acids. Germline values: CDR1 SQVTM, CDR2 ANQGSEA.

There are many counts of this clonotype. The rearrangement joins TRBV7-9 to TRBJ2-1; TRBD1 matches at 10 bases. Germline values: CDR1 SEHNR, CDR2 FQNEAQ (reference sequence). The junction had 18 bases not matched to a gene; V was cut back by 4 bases and J by 9 bases. The length of the CDR3 is 18 residues. This chain's CDR3 is CASSSIPGTGVSIREQFF. The CDR3 DNA is TGTGCCAGCAGCTCAATTCCCGGGACAGGGGTTTCCATTCGTGAGCAGTTCTTC.

For this clonotype: One junction end disagrees with the germline gene, perhaps due to a read error. V usage is TRBV4-2 and J usage is TRBJ1-4; D gene ambiguous. This CDR3 has 18 residues. Per the germline V gene, CDR1 is LGHNA and CDR2 is YNFKEQ. The CDR3 sequence: CASSQDIVLDKGNEKPFF. The CDR3 nucleotides read TGTGCCAGCAGCCAAGATATTGTACTCGACAAAGGGAATGAAAAACCGTTTTTT.